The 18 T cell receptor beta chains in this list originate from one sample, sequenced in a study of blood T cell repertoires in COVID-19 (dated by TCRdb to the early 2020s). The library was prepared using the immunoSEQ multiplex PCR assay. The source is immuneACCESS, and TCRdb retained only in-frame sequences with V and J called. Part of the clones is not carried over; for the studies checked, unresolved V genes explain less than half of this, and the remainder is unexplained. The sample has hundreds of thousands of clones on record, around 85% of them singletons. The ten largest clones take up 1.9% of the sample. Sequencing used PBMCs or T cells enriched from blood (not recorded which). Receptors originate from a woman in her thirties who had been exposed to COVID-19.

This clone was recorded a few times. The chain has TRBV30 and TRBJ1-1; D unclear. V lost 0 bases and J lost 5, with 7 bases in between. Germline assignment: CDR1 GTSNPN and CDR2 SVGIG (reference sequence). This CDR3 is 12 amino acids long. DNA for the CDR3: TGTGCCTGGAGTGTAACTTGGACTGAAGCTTTCTTT. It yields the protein CAWSVTWTEAFF.

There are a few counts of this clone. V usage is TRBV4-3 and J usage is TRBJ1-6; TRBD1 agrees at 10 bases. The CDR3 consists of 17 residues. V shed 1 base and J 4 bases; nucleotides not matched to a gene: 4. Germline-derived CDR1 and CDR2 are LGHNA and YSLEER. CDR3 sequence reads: CASSQGRDRGYNSPLHF. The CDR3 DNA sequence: TGCGCCAGCAGCCAAGGACGGGACAGGGGATATAATTCACCCCTCCACTTT.

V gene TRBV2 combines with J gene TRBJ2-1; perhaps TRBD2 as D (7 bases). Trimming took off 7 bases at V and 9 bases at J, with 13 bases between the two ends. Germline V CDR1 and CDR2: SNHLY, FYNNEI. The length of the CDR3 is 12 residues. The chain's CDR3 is CASTRGGVEQFF. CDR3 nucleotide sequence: TGTGCCAGCACTAGGGGGGGCGTTGAGCAGTTCTTC.

The chain's CDR3 is CASSLVLAGGKFYNEQFF. The CDR3, as DNA: TGTGCCAGCAGCTTAGTGTTAGCGGGGGGCAAGTTTTACAATGAGCAGTTCTTC. The chain carries TRBV7-8 and TRBJ2-1; 10 bases line up with TRBD2. V lost 1 base to trimming and J lost 4 bases; unmatched junction nucleotides: 10. This CDR3 is built from 18 residues. Germline V gene lookup returns CDR1 SGHVS and CDR2 FQNEAQ.

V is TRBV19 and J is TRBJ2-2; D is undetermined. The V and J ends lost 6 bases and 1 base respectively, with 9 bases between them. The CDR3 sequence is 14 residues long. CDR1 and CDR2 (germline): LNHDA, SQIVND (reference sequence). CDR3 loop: CASRAQRNTGELFF. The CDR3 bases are TGTGCCAGTAGGGCTCAACGGAACACCGGGGAGCTGTTTTTT.

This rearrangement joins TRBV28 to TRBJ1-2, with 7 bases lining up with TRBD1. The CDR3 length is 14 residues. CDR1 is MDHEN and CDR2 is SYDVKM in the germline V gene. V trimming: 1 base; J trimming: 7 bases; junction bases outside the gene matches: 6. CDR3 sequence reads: CASSLSGAGGGYTF. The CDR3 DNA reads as TGTGCCAGCAGTTTATCGGGGGCAGGGGGTGGCTACACCTTC.

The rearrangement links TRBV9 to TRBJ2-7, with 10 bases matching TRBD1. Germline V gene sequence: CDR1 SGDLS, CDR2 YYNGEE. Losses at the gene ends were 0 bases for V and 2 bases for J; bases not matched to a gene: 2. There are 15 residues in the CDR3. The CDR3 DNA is TGTGCCAGCAGCGTAGGACAGGGGGCCACCTACGAGCAGTACTTC. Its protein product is CASSVGQGATYEQYF. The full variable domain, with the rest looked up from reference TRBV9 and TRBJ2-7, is DSGVTQTPKHLITATGQRVTLRCSPRSGDLSVYWYQQSLDQGLQFLIQYYNGEERAKGNILERFSAQQFPDLHSELNLSSLELGDSALYFCASSVGQGATYEQYFGPGTRLTVT.

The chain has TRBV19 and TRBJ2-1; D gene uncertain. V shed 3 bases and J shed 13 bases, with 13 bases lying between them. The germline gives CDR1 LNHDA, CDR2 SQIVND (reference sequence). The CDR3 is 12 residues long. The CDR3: CASSIVDGVQFF. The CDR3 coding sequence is TGTGCCAGTAGTATTGTTGACGGAGTACAGTTCTTC.

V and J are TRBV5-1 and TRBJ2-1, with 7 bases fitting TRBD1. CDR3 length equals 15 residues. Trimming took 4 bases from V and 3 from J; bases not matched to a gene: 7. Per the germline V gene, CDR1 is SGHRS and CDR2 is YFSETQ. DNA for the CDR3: TGCGCCAGCAGCCCACAGGGGATTGACTACAATGAGCAGTTCTTC. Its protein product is CASSPQGIDYNEQFF.

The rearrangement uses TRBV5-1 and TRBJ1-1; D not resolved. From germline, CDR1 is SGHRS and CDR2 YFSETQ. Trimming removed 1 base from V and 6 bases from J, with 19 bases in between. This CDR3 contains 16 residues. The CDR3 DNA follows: TGCGCCAGCAGCTTGACCCGTTTGGGCGTGGTCTCTGAAGCTTTCTTT. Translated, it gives CASSLTRLGVVSEAFF.

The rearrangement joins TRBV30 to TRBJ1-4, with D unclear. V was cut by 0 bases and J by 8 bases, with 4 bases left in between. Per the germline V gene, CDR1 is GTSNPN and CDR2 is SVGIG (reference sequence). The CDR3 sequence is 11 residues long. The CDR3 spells CAWSVQEKLFF. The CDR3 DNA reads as TGTGCCTGGAGTGTTCAAGAAAAACTGTTTTTT.

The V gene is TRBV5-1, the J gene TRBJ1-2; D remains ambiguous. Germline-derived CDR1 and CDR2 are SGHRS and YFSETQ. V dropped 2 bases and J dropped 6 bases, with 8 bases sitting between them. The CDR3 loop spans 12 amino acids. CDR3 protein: CASSFDADGYTF. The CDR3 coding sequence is TGCGCCAGCAGCTTTGATGCGGATGGCTACACCTTC.

The CDR3: CASSPTRATYNSPLHF. CDR3 bases: TGTGCCAGCAGCCCCACTAGGGCTACCTATAATTCACCCCTCCACTTT. The gene calls are TRBV7-9 and TRBJ1-6; D ambiguous. With 5 bases removed from V and 2 bases from J, the gap between germline ends came to 13 bases. From germline, CDR1 is SEHNR and CDR2 FQNEAQ (reference sequence). The CDR3 is made up of 16 amino acids.

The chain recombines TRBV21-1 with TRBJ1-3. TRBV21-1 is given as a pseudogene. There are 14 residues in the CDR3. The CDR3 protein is CASTLVLSGNTIYF. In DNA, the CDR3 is TGTGCCAGCACTTTAGTCCTCTCTGGAAACACCATATATTTT.

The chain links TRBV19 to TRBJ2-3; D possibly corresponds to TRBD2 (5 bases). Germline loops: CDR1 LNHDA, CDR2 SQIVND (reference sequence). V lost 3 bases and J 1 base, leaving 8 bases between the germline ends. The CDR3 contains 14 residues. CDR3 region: CASSMGSGTDTQYF. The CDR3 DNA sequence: TGTGCCAGTAGTATGGGTAGCGGCACAGATACGCAGTATTTT. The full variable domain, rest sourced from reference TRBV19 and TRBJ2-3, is DGGITQSPKYLFRKEGQNVTLSCEQNLNHDAMYWYRQDPGQGLRLIYYSQIVNDFQKGDIAEGYSVSREKKESFPLTVTSAQKNPTAFYLCASSMGSGTDTQYFGPGTRLTVL.

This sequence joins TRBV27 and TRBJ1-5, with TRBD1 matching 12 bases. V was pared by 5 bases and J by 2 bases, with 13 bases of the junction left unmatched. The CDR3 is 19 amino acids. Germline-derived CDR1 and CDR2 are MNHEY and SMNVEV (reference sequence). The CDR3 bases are TGTGCCAGCAGTCGTACCTTACCGGGACAGGGGGCGCGCAATCAGCCCCAGCATTTT. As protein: CASSRTLPGQGARNQPQHF.

The chain's CDR3 is CASSLRGTLNQPQHF. The CDR3 DNA sequence: TGTGCCAGCAGTTTACGAGGGACACTCAATCAGCCCCAGCATTTT. The chain is built from TRBV28 and TRBJ1-5; D might be TRBD1 (6 bases). The CDR3 has 15 amino acids. The germline V gene has CDR1 MDHEN and CDR2 SYDVKM. With 2 bases removed from V and 3 bases from J, the gap between germline ends came to 11 bases.

DNA of the CDR3: TGTGCCAGTAATACGAGGACTAGCGGGATCTCCTACAATGAGCAGTTCTTC. Translation: CASNTRTSGISYNEQFF. The chain has TRBV19 and TRBJ2-1; 12 bases align to TRBD2. Germline V lookup: CDR1 LNHDA, CDR2 SQIVND (reference sequence). V dropped 7 bases and J dropped 0; count of bases not matched to a gene: 7. This CDR3 comprises 17 residues.